The 14 T cell receptor beta chains listed next were all sequenced from one sample in a study of blood T cells in healthy people across ages. The second PCR ran about 6 to 11 cycles with a sample-barcoded 5' primer and J-beta primers. TCRdb analysed the 5' RACE reads with MiXCR anew, one entry per CDR3 protein. The sample gives roughly 1.5 million distinct CDR3 sequences, roughly 43% of which show up once; about 4.1% is in the top ten. Sequencing input: blood. These TCRs come from a woman aged 18-35 years in good health.

The CDR3 DNA reads as TGCGCCAGCAGCCAAGAGGAGAACACTGAAGCTTTCTTT. Translation gives CASSQEENTEAFF. The rearrangement uses TRBV4-1 and TRBJ1-1, with D unclear. Germline values: CDR1 MGHRA, CDR2 YSYEKL. V was pared by 0 bases and J by 1 base, with 3 bases between. CDR3 length: 13 amino acids.

About this clonotype: The junction shows a germline mismatch at one end, possibly a read error. V and J are TRBV12-3 or TRBV12-4 and TRBJ1-1, with TRBD1 matching over 7 bases. The CDR3 covers 15 residues. The CDR3 spells CASSFQGGMNTETFF. The CDR3 DNA follows: TGTGCCAGCAGTTTTCAGGGGGGGATGAACACTGAAACTTTCTTT.

This clonotype was counted only a few times. The V gene is TRBV2, the J gene TRBJ1-2, with D unclear. The CDR3 covers 12 residues. CDR1 SNHLY and CDR2 FYNNEI come from the germline V gene. V was clipped by 7 bases and J by 8 bases, with 14 bases between them. The CDR3 DNA reads TGTGCCAGCACAGTACCAACTGAGGGCTACACCTTC. Amino acids: CASTVPTEGYTF.

The rearrangement links TRBV28 to TRBJ2-7, with 9 nucleotides matching TRBD1. Per the germline V gene, CDR1 is MDHEN and CDR2 is SYDVKM. The junction had 7 bases not matched to a gene; V was cut back by 2 bases and J by 5 bases. This CDR3 has 15 residues. The CDR3, as DNA: TGTGCCAGCAGTTTACTGCGGGACAGGGTAAACGAGCAGTACTTC. It is translated as CASSLLRDRVNEQYF. The complete variable domain, with remaining parts taken from reference TRBV28 and TRBJ2-7, reads DVKVTQSSRYLVKRTGEKVFLECVQDMDHENMFWYRQDPGLGLRLIYFSYDVKMKEKGDIPEGYSVSREKKERFSLILESASTNQTSMYLCASSLLRDRVNEQYFGPGTRLTVT.

V usage is TRBV4-3 and J usage is TRBJ2-5; no clear D gene. V was shortened by 1 base and J by 4 bases, with 10 bases between the two germline ends. The length of the CDR3 is 14 residues. CDR1 is LGHNA, CDR2 YSLEER, per germline. The DNA for the CDR3 is TGCGCCAGCAGCCAAGGGCGAACGGTAGAGACCCAGTACTTC. This sequence encodes CASSQGRTVETQYF.

The chain uses TRBV7-9 and TRBJ2-2, with a possible D match to TRBD2 (6 bases). Between the trimmed V and J ends, which lost 3 bases and 7 bases, there was a span of 12 bases. The CDR3 runs to 14 residues. The germline V gene has CDR1 SEHNR and CDR2 FQNEAQ (reference sequence). CDR3 amino acids: CASSLRRAFGELFF. The CDR3 nucleotides are TGTGCCAGCAGCTTGCGGAGGGCCTTCGGGGAGCTGTTTTTT.

The chain recombines TRBV13 with TRBJ1-2, with D perhaps TRBD1 (6 bases). The CDR3 spans 16 residues. Germline CDR1 and CDR2: PRHDT and FYEKMQ (reference sequence). V was clipped by 5 bases and J by 0 bases, with 16 bases between them. The CDR3 loop reads CASSLVPGAANYGYTF. The CDR3 region has the DNA TGTGCCAGCAGCCTCGTCCCGGGGGCGGCTAACTATGGCTACACCTTC.

The V and J genes are TRBV7-2 and TRBJ1-5; 10 bases map to TRBD1. V shed 0 bases and J 1 base; nucleotides not matched to a gene: 0. The CDR3 has 16 amino acids. The V gene's germline CDR1 is SGHTA and CDR2 FQGNSA. CDR3 in amino acids: CASSLAGQGSNQPQHF. CDR3 bases: TGTGCCAGCAGCTTAGCGGGACAGGGGAGCAATCAGCCCCAGCATTTT.

In this sample, this clonotype turned up a few times. The chain employs TRBV7-8 and TRBJ2-3, with D possibly being TRBD1 or TRBD2 (5 bases each). The CDR3 length is 16 residues. Per germline, CDR1 SGHVS and CDR2 FQNEAQ. Between the trimmed V and J ends, which lost 5 bases and 2 bases, there was a span of 17 bases. CDR3 in DNA: TGTGCCAGCAGCGGAAGGGACGTTCTCCTCACAGATACGCAGTATTTT. Translation gives CASSGRDVLLTDTQYF.

This clonotype has only a few counts. The chain employs TRBV7-3 and TRBJ1-6, with D unresolved. Trimming removed 1 base from V and 7 bases from J, with 8 bases in between. CDR3 length: 14 amino acids. Germline V gene data show CDR1 as SGHTA and CDR2 as FQGTGA. CDR3 amino acids: CASSLNHNNSPLHF. For the CDR3, the DNA is TGTGCCAGCAGCTTAAACCACAACAATTCACCCCTCCACTTT.

This chain joins TRBV12-3 or TRBV12-4 and TRBJ1-1, with a tentative D call TRBD1 (6 bases). Trimming cost V 3 bases and J 1 base, with 18 bases left between them. The CDR3 spans 17 residues. The CDR3 is CASSFDTGAIGNTEAFF. The DNA for the CDR3 is TGTGCCAGCAGTTTTGACACGGGGGCTATTGGGAACACTGAAGCTTTCTTT.

This clonotype was observed a handful of times. This chain connects TRBV20-1 to TRBJ1-1, with TRBD1 identical over 7 bases. Germline values: CDR1 DFQATT, CDR2 SNEGSKA (reference sequence). The CDR3 contains 14 residues. For the CDR3, the DNA is TGCAGGAGCTCTACCGGGACAGAGAACACTGAAGCTTTCTTT. This translates into CRSSTGTENTEAFF.

This sequence joins TRBV6-2 or TRBV6-3 and TRBJ2-2; unclear D gene. V was shortened by 11 bases and J by 0 bases, with 10 bases between the two germline ends. CDR1 and CDR2 (germline): MNHEY, SVGEGT. The CDR3 spans 13 residues. The CDR3 loop reads CAPRNPNTGELFF. In DNA, the CDR3 is TGTGCCCCCCGGAACCCGAACACCGGGGAGCTGTTTTTT.

This clonotype was seen only a few times. CDR3 sequence reads: CASSPDRDTGELFF. The CDR3 DNA reads TGTGCCAGCAGCCCGGACAGAGACACCGGGGAGCTGTTTTTT. The V call is TRBV7-9, the J call TRBJ2-2; tentative D call: TRBD1 (6 bases). CDR1 and CDR2 (germline): SEHNR, FQNEAQ (reference sequence). The CDR3 runs 14 residues. V lost 5 bases, J lost 3 bases, and 10 bases lay in between.